This T cell receptor (beta chain) emerged from a study of chemoradiotherapy in HPV16-positive cancers. Study-level information: Functional T-cell assays on two HPV16-positive patients' cells defined candidate HPV-specific clones and common TCR motifs.

Comment on this clone: The antigen is unknown. The limits of the CDR3 on the DNA are not certain, so only TCRdb's listed CDR3 is given.

The assay was immunoSEQ multiplex PCR, and TCRdb's table has in-frame clones only and misses some. The sample gives around 15,000 clones, roughly 88% of which show up once; about 3.5% is in the top ten. Broader study findings: In HPV16-positive patients, HPV-responsive T-cell expansion tracked better recurrence-free survival. During treatment, candidate HPV-specific clones and E7-related motifs expanded in tumor. The functional HPV-specific definition rests on just a couple of HPV16-positive patients.

The receptor's source is a human donor with HPV-associated anogenital cancer. The source material was blood, sampled from a patient who underwent chemoradiotherapy.

The CDR3 spells CASSSRDRSFGFGANVLTF. The chain carries TRBV21-1 and TRBJ2-6; TRBD1, as called in the table, went unchecked against the DNA. TRBV21-1 is recorded as a pseudogene. The CDR3 has 19 amino acids, counting both end residues.